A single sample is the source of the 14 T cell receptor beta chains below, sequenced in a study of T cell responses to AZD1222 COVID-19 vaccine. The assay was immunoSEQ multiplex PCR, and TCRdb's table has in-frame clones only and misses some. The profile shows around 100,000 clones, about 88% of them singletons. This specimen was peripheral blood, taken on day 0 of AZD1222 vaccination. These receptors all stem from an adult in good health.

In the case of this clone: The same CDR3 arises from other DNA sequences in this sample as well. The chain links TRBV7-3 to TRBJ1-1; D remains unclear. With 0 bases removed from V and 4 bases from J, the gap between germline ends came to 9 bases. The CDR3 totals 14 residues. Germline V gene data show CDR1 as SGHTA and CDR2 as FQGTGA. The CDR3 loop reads CASSLTGSFTEAFF. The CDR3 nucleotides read TGTGCCAGCAGCTTAACGGGAAGTTTCACTGAAGCTTTCTTT.

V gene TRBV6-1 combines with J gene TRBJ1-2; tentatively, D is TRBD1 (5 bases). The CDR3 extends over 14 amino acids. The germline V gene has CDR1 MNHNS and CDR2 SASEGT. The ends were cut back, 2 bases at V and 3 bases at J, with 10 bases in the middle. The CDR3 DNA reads TGTGCCAGCAGTGAATTGGGGCTAGACTATGGCTACACCTTC. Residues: CASSELGLDYGYTF.

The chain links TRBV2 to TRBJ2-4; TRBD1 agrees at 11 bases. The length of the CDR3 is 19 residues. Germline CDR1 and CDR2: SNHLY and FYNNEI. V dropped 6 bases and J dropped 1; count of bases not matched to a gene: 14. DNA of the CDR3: TGTGCCAGCAGCCCCTGGGGGGACAGGGGGTTGAAGGCCAAAAACATTCAGTACTTC. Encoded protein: CASSPWGDRGLKAKNIQYF.

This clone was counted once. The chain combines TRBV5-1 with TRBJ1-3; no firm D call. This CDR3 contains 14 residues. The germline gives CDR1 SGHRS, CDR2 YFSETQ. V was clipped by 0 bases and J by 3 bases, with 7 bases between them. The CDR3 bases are TGCGCCAGCAGCTTGGTAGGGATTGGAAACACCATATATTTT. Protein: CASSLVGIGNTIYF.

CDR3: CASSYDRRELGKQETQYF. The CDR3 DNA follows: TGTGCCAGCAGTTATGACAGGAGGGAGCTAGGGAAACAAGAGACCCAGTACTTC. The rearrangement joins TRBV6-2 or TRBV6-3 to TRBJ2-5, with D tentatively TRBD1 or TRBD2 (6 bases each). The CDR3 runs 18 residues. V lost 3 bases to trimming and J lost 2 bases, with 22 bases between them. Germline CDR1 reads MNHEY; CDR2 reads SVGEGT.

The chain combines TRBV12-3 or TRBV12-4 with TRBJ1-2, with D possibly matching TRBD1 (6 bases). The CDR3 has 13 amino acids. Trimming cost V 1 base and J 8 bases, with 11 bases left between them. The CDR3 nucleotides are TGTGCCAGCAGTTTAGGCGCAGGGGTAGGCTACACCTTC. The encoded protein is CASSLGAGVGYTF.

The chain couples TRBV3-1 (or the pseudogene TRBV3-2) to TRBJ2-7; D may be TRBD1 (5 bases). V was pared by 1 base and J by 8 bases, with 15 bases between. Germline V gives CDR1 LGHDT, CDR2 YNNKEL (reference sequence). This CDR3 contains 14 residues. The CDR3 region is CASSQGQGKIKQYF. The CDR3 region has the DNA TGTGCCAGCAGCCAAGGGCAGGGTAAAATAAAGCAGTACTTC.

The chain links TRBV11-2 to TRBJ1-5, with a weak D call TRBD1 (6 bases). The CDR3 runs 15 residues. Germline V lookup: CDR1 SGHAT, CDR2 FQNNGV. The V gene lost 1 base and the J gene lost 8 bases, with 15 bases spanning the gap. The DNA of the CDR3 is TGTGCCAGCAGCTTAGGGGGGCGACAGCTGGAGCCCCAGCATTTT. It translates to CASSLGGRQLEPQHF.

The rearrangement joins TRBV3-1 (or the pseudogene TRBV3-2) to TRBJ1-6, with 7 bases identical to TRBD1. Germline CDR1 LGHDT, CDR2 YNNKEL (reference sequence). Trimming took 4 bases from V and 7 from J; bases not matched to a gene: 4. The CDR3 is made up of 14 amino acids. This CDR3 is CASSRQGRNSPLHF. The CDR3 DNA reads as TGTGCCAGCAGCCGACAGGGTAGAAATTCACCCCTCCACTTT.

The CDR3 DNA reads as TGTGCCATCAGACCCGGGACAGGTCTGGTCTATGGCTACACCTTC. It translates to CAIRPGTGLVYGYTF. The rearrangement links TRBV10-3 to TRBJ1-2; TRBD1 agrees at 8 bases. Germline V gene data show CDR1 as ENHRY and CDR2 as SYGVKD. V lost 6 bases, J lost 4 bases, and 10 bases stayed unmatched. This CDR3 spans 15 amino acids.

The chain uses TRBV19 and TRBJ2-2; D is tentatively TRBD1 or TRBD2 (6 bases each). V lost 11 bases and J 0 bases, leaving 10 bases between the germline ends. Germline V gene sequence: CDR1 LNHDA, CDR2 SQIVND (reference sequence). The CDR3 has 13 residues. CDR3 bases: TGTGCCGTGGGGGGCCCGAACACCGGGGAGCTGTTTTTT. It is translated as CAVGGPNTGELFF.

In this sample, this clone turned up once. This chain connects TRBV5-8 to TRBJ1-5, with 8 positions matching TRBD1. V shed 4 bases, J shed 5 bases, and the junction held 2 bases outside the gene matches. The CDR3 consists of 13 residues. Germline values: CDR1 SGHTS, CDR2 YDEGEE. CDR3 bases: TGTGCCAGCAGCGTGGACAGGGATCAGCCCCAGCATTTT. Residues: CASSVDRDQPQHF. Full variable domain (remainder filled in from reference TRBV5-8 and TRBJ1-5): EAGVTQSPTHLIKTRGQQATLRCSPISGHTSVYWYQQALGLGLQFLLWYDEGEERNRGNFPPRFSGRQFPNYSSELNVNALELEDSALYLCASSVDRDQPQHFGDGTRLSIL.

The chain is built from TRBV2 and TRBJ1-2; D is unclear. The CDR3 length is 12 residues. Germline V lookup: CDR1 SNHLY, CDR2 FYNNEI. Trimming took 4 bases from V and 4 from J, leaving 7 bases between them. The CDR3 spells CASSGEFYGYTF. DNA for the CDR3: TGTGCCAGCAGTGGAGAGTTCTATGGCTACACCTTC. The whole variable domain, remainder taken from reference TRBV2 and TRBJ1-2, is EPEVTQTPSHQVTQMGQEVILRCVPISNHLYFYWYRQILGQKVEFLVSFYNNEISEKSEIFDDQFSVERPDGSNFTLKIRSTKLEDSAMYFCASSGEFYGYTFGSGTRLTVV.

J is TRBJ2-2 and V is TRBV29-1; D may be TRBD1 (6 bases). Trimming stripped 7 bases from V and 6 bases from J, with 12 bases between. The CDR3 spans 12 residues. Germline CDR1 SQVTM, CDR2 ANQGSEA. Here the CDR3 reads CSALRGSGELFF. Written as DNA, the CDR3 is TGCAGCGCCTTAAGGGGGTCCGGGGAGCTGTTTTTT.